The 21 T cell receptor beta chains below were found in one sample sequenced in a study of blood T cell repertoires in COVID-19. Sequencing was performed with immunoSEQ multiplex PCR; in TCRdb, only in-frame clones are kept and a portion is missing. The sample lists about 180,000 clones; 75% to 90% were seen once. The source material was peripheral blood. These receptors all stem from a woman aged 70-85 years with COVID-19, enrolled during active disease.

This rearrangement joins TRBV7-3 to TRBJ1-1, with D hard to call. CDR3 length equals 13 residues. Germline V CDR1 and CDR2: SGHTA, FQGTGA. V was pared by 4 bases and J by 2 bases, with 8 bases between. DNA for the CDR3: TGTGCCAGCAGCTCGGGTCTAAACACTGAAGCTTTCTTT. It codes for CASSSGLNTEAFF.

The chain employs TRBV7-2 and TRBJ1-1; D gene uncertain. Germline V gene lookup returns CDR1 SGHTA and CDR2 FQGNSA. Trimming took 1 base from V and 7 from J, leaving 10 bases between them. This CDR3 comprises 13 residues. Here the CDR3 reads CASSLGRDFEAFF. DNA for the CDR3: TGTGCCAGCAGCTTAGGGAGGGATTTTGAAGCTTTCTTT.

CDR3 sequence reads: CSVEPRDRGLHEQYF. The CDR3 region has the DNA TGCAGCGTTGAACCCCGGGACAGGGGGCTCCACGAGCAGTACTTC. The J gene is TRBJ2-7, the V gene TRBV29-1; 12 bases are shared with TRBD1. The CDR3 consists of 15 residues. The germline V gene encodes CDR1 SQVTM and CDR2 ANQGSEA. V shed 2 bases and J 5 bases; nucleotides not matched to a gene: 7.

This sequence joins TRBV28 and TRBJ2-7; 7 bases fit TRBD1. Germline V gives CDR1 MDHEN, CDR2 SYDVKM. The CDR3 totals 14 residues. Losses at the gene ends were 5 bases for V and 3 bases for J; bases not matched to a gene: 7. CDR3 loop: CASSQLTGVYEQYF. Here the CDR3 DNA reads TGTGCCAGCAGTCAGCTTACAGGGGTCTACGAGCAGTACTTC.

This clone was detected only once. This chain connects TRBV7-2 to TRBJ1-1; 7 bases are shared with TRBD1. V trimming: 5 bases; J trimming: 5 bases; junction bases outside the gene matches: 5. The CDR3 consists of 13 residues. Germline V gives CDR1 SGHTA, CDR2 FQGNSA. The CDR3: CASSRDRITEAFF. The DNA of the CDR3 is TGTGCCAGCAGCCGGGACAGAATTACTGAAGCTTTCTTT.

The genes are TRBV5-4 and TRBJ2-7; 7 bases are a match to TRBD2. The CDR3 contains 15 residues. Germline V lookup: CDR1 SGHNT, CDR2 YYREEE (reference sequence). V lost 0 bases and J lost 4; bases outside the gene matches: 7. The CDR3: CASSLAGGPQYEQYF. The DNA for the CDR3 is TGTGCCAGCAGCTTGGCGGGAGGCCCGCAGTACGAGCAGTACTTC.

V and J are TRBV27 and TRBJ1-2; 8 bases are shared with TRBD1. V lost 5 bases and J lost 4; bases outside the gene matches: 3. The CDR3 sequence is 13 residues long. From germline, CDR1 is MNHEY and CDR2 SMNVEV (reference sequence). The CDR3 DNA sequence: TGTGCCAGCAGTACACAGGGGGGCTATGGCTACACCTTC. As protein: CASSTQGGYGYTF.

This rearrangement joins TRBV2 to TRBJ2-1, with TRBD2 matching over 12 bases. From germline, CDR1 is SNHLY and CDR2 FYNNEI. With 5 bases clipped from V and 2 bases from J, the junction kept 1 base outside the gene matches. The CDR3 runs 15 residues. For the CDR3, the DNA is TGTGCCAGCAGTAGGACTAGCGGGACCTACAATGAGCAGTTCTTC. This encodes CASSRTSGTYNEQFF.

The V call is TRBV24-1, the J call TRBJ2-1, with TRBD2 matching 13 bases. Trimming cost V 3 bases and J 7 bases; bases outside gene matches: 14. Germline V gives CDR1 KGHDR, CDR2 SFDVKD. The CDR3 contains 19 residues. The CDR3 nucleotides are TGTGCCACCAGTGATGCGGGGGGGACTAGCGGGACAGGTAGAAATGAGCAGTTCTTC. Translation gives CATSDAGGTSGTGRNEQFF.

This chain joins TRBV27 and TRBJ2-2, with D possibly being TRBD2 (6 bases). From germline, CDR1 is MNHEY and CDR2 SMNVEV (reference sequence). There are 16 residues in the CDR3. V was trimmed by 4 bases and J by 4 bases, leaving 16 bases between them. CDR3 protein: CASSWLVGGSTGELFF. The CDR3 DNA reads TGTGCCAGCAGTTGGCTAGTGGGAGGAAGCACCGGGGAGCTGTTTTTT.

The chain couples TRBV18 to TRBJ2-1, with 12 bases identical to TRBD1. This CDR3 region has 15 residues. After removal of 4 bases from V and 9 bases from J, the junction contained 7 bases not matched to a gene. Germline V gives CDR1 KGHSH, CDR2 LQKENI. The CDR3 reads CASSLAGTGGTEQFF. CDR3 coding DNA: TGTGCCAGCTCACTTGCCGGGACAGGGGGCACTGAGCAGTTCTTC.

CDR3 DNA sequence: TGTGCCAGCAGTTTAGCGGGAGGGAAATCACACGAGCAGTACTTC. Translated, it gives CASSLAGGKSHEQYF. The V call is TRBV28, the J call TRBJ2-7, with TRBD2 identical over 9 bases. Germline V gene sequence: CDR1 MDHEN, CDR2 SYDVKM. The J segment lost 5 bases and the V segment lost 2 bases, leaving 7 bases of the junction unmatched. The CDR3 spans 15 residues.

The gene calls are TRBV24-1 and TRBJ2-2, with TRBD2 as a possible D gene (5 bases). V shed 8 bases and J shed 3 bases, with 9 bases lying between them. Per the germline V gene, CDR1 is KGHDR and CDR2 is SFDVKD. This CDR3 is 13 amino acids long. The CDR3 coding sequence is TGTGCCACCATGGACTCAGACACCGGGGAGCTGTTTTTT. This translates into CATMDSDTGELFF.

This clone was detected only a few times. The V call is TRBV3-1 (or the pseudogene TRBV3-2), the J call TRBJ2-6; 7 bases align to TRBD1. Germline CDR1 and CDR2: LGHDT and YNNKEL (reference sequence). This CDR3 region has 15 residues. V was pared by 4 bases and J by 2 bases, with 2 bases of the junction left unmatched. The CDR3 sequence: CASSLGGPGANVLTF. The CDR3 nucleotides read TGTGCCAGCAGCCTAGGGGGCCCTGGGGCCAACGTCCTGACTTTC.

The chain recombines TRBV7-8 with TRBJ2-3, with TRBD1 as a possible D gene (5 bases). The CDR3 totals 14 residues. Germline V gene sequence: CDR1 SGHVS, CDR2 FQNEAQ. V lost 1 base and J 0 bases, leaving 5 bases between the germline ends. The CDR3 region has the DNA TGTGCCAGCAGCTTAGGGACAAGCACAGATACGCAGTATTTT. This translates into CASSLGTSTDTQYF.

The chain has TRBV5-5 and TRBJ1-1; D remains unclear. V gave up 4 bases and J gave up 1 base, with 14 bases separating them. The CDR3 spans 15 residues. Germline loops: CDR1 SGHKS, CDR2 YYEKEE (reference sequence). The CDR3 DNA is TGTGCCAGCAGCCTGTCACCGAGGGAGAACACTGAAGCTTTCTTT. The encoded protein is CASSLSPRENTEAFF.

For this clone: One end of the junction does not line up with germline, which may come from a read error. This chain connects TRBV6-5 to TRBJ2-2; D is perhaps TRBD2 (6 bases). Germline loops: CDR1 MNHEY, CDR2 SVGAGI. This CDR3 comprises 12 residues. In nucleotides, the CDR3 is TGTGCCAGCAGTCTATCGAGCCGGGAGCTGTTCTTT. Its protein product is CASSLSSRELFF.

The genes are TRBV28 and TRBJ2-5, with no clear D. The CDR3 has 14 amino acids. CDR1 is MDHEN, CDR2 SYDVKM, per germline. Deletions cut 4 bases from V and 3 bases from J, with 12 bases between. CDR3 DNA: TGTGCCAGCAGTTCTCCCGGTGGAGAAGAGACCCAGTACTTC. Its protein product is CASSSPGGEETQYF.

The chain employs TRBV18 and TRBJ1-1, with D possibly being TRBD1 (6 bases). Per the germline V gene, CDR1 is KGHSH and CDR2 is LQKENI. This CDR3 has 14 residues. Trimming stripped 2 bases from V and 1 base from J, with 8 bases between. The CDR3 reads CASSPNRENTEAFF. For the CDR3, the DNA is TGTGCCAGCTCACCAAACAGGGAGAACACTGAAGCTTTCTTT. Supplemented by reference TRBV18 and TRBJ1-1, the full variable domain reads NAGVMQNPRHLVRRRGQEARLRCSPMKGHSHVYWYRQLPEEGLKFMVYLQKENIIDESGMPKERFSAEFPKEGPSILRIQQVVRGDSAAYFCASSPNRENTEAFFGQGTRLTVV.

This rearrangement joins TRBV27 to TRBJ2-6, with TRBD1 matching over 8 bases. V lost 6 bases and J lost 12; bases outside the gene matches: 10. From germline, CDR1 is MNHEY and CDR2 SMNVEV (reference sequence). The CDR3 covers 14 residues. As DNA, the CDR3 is TGTGCCAGCAGACAGGGGGGTCCGTGGGCCGTCCTGACTTTC. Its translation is CASRQGGPWAVLTF.

The CDR3: CASSLLTGTGSSYEQYF. The CDR3 nucleotides are TGTGCCAGCAGCCTCCTAACTGGGACAGGTTCCTCCTACGAGCAGTACTTC. V and J are TRBV5-4 and TRBJ2-7, with 8 bases that match TRBD1. V lost 4 bases to trimming and J lost 0 bases; unmatched junction nucleotides: 12. Germline V gene data show CDR1 as SGHNT and CDR2 as YYREEE (reference sequence). This CDR3 has 17 amino acids.